This T cell receptor (beta chain) was identified in a study of immune evolution from preneoplasia to lung adenocarcinoma. V gave up 4 bases and J gave up 6 bases; unmatched junction bases: 7. The germline gives CDR1 SGHRS, CDR2 YFSETQ. The CDR3 is 15 amino acids. The method was immunoSEQ multiplex PCR; TCRdb's version includes in-frame clones alone and lacks a portion of them. The table has 4,800 or so clones, over 60% seen once. Sequencing input: FFPE normal lung tissue adjacent to the tumor. This sequence was found in a person between 55 and 69 years old with lung adenocarcinoma. The rearrangement uses TRBV5-1 and TRBJ1-5; 10 bases fit TRBD1. For the CDR3, the DNA is TGCGCCAGCAGCCCCGGACAGGGGGAAGGTCAGCCCCAGCATTTT. This encodes CASSPGQGEGQPQHF.